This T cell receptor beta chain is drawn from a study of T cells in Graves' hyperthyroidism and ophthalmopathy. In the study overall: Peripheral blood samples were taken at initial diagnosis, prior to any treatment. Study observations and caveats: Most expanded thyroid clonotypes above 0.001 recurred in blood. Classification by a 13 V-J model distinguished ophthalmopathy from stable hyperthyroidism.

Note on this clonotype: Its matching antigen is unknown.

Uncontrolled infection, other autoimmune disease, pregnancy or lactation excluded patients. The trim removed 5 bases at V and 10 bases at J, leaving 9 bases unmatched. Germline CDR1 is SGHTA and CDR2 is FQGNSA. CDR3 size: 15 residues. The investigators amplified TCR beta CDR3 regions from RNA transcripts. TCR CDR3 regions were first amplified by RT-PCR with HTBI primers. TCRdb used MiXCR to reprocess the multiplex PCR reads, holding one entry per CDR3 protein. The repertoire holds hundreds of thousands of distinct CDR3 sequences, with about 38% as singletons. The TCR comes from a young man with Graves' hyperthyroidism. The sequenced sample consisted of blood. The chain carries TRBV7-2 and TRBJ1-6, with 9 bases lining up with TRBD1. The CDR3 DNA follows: TGTGCCAGCAGCAAACAGGGGACAGGGCCCTCACCCCTCCACTTT. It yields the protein CASSKQGTGPSPLHF.